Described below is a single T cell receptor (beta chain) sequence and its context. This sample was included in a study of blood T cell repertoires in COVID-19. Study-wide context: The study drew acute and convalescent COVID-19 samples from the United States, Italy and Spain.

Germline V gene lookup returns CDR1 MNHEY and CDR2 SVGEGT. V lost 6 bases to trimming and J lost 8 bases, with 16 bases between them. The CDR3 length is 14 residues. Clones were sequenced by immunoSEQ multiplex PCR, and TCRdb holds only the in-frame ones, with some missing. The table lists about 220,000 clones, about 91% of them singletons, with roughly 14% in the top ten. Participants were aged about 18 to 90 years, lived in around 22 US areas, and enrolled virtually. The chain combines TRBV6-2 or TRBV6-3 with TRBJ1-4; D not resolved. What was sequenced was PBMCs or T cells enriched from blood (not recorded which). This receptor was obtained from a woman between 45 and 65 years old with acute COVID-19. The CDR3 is CASSSPEQWEKLFF. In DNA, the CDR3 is TGTGCCAGCAGCAGCCCGGAACAGTGGGAAAAACTGTTTTTT.